This T cell receptor beta chain was sequenced in a study of OX40 agonist ivuxolimab in advanced cancers. In the study overall: The costimulatory receptor OX40 (CD134) was targeted by ivuxolimab, a fully human IgG2 agonistic monoclonal antibody. Intravenous ivuxolimab was administered to patients every 2 weeks at six dose levels: 0.01, 0.1, 0.3, 1.5, 3 and 10 mg/kg. Of the 50 or so patients in dose escalation, 19 had hepatocellular carcinoma, around 15 had melanoma, 9 had renal cell carcinoma and 9 had head and neck cancer. In the dose-escalation cohort, 70% to 85% of patients were male, and the mean age was roughly 56 years with a range of roughly 20 to 80. Patients were allowed to have had prior anti-PD-1, anti-PD-L1 or anti-CTLA-4 therapy, and roughly two fifths of the dose-escalation patients had been treated with checkpoint inhibitors. Partial responses occurred in three dose-escalation patients: two with cutaneous melanoma and one with hepatocellular carcinoma. The purpose of peripheral TCRbeta sequencing was to test whether ivuxolimab changed TCR sequence diversity and led to clonal T-cell expansion. The monotherapy dose-escalation portion (N ≈ 52 patients) of the phase I ivuxolimab trial is reported in the paper. Study-wide findings and limitations: In the 0.1-3.0 mg/kg groups, partial responders had among the lowest normalized peripheral clonal expansion, particularly in CD8+ T cells. The antigen specificity of the peripheral T cells that underwent clonal expansion was not determined. Clonal expansion of both CD4+ and CD8+ blood T cells was observed from baseline to week 6 at doses 0.1 to 3.0 mg/kg. On average, CD8+ T cells showed more expanded clones than CD4+ T cells after ivuxolimab. Low levels of normalized T-cell clonal expansion were also seen in some nonresponding patients.

CDR1 and CDR2 are read off the germline V gene as SGHTA and FQGNSA. V gives up 4 bases and J gives up 5 bases, and the segment between their germline ends measures 8 bases. The CDR3 covers 12 residues, taking in both the cysteine and the phenylalanine. Just the 36-base CDR3 DNA is kept, in frame starting at base 1. Genomic DNA was isolated from the sorted cells so that the TCRbeta CDR3 region could be sequenced. TCRbeta CDR3 regions were sequenced using the immunoSEQ Assay. Imported from immuneACCESS, the table was reduced by TCRdb to in-frame sequences with V and J called. These copies leave out some clones; in studies compared against another copy, an unresolved V gene accounts for under half, and the cause of the remainder is not known. Here the sample has 37,000 or so clones; 70% to 85% occur a single time. The ten top clones hold about 1.7% of the sample. The trial excluded patients who had a history of autoimmune disease or who were on systemic immunosuppression. In every dose cohort, peripheral blood was drawn for TCR sequencing at baseline, cycle 4 day 1, and cycle 7 day 1. The samples were taken from a phase I, first-in-human, multicenter, open-label dose-escalation trial of ivuxolimab. Adults with locally advanced or metastatic melanoma, renal cell, hepatocellular, or head and neck squamous cell carcinoma were enrolled in the trial. Before TCR sequencing, CD4+ T cells and CD8+ T cells were sorted from peripheral blood as separate populations.

This clone was recorded only once. Its antigen target is currently unknown. No base qualities exist here, and no much larger clone lies one base off it. Sequences were derived from CD4+ or CD8+ T cells sorted from blood, sampled in a trial of the OX40 agonist ivuxolimab. The sequence was obtained from an adult with an advanced solid tumor such as melanoma, head and neck, liver or kidney cancer. The chain is encoded by TRBV7-2 joined to TRBJ2-5; the D gene lacks a confident call. The DNA sequence is given as TGTGCCAGCAGCTCTTACGCGGAGACCCAGTACTTC. This codes for CASSSYAETQYF.